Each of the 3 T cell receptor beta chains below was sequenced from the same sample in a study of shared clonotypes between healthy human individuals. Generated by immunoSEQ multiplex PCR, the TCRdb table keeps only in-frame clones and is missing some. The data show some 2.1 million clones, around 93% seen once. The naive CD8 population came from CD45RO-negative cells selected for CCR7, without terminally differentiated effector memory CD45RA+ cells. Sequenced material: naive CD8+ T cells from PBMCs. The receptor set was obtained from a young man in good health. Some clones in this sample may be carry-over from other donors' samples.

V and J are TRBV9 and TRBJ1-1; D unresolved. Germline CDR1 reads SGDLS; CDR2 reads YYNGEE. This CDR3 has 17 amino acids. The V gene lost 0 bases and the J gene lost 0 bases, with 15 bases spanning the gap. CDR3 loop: CASSVADSGGVNTEAFF. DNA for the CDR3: TGTGCCAGCAGCGTAGCAGACTCCGGAGGTGTGAACACTGAAGCTTTCTTT.

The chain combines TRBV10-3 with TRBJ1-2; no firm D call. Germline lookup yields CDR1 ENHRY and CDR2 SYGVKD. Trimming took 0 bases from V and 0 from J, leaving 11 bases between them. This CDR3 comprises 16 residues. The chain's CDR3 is CAISESTRGANYGYTF. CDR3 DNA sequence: TGTGCCATCAGTGAGTCCACTCGAGGAGCTAACTATGGCTACACCTTC.

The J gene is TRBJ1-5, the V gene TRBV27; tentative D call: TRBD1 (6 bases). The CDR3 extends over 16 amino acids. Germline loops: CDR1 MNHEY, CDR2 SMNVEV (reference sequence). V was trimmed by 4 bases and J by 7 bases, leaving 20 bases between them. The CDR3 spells CASSSNLFGGHQPQHF. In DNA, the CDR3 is TGTGCCAGCAGTTCTAATTTATTTGGGGGGCACCAGCCCCAGCATTTT.